The next 12 T cell receptor beta chains were all read from a single sample in a study of T-cell reconstitution after alpha-beta-depleted transplantation in children. A library of TCRbeta sequences, prepared with unique molecular identifiers, was generated. Using its own MiXCR run on the PCR reads, TCRdb lists one record per CDR3 protein. In the table there are about 980,000 distinct CDR3 sequences, around 30% of which are singletons. Here the sequenced sample was PBMCs, mostly from graft donor cells, taken 360 days after TCRalphabeta/CD19-depleted stem cell transplant. The receptors were sampled from a boy younger than two who had a stem cell transplant for SCID, so the T cells may come from the graft donor.

This clonotype was recorded at least ten times. The chain joins TRBV27 to TRBJ1-1, with no clear D. Trimming removed 3 bases from V and 1 base from J, with 6 bases in between. CDR3 length: 13 residues. Germline lookup yields CDR1 MNHEY and CDR2 SMNVEV (reference sequence). DNA for the CDR3: TGTGCCAGCAGTTTTCTGGAGAACACTGAAGCTTTCTTT. Amino acid sequence: CASSFLENTEAFF.

This clonotype was recorded a few times. This sequence joins TRBV10-3 and TRBJ2-3, with TRBD2 identical over 8 bases. CDR1 ENHRY and CDR2 SYGVKD come from the germline V gene. The CDR3 runs to 17 residues. The V segment lost 6 bases and the J segment 1 base; nucleotides outside the gene matches: 12. The CDR3 region is CAIRSGGLIGGTDTQYF. The CDR3 nucleotides are TGTGCCATCAGAAGCGGGGGTCTCATAGGGGGCACAGATACGCAGTATTTT.

Only a few counts were recorded for this clonotype. This rearrangement joins TRBV7-2 to TRBJ2-3; D is perhaps TRBD1 (6 bases). Germline CDR1 and CDR2: SGHTA and FQGNSA. V shed 5 bases and J shed 2 bases, with 14 bases lying between them. The CDR3 extends over 15 amino acids. In nucleotides, the CDR3 is TGTGCCAGCAGCCAGCCGGGACAACTCACAGATACGCAGTATTTT. Residues: CASSQPGQLTDTQYF.

This chain links TRBV5-5 with TRBJ2-7; 7 bases agree with TRBD1. With V trimmed by 3 bases and J by 4 bases, 4 bases remained unmatched. CDR3 size: 13 residues. Per germline, CDR1 SGHKS and CDR2 YYEKEE (reference sequence). In nucleotides, the CDR3 is TGTGCCAGCAGCTGGGACAGCGTGTACGAGCAGTACTTC. Protein product: CASSWDSVYEQYF.

There are a few counts of this clonotype. The J gene is TRBJ2-7, the V gene TRBV15; 8 bases agree with TRBD1. Germline V lookup: CDR1 LNHNV, CDR2 YYDKDF (reference sequence). Unmatched junction bases numbered 17, after V lost 1 base and J lost 0 bases. The CDR3 loop spans 20 amino acids. This CDR3 is CATSRGFTLNDRGYSYEQYF. The CDR3 region has the DNA TGTGCCACCAGCAGAGGTTTCACCCTCAACGACAGGGGCTACTCCTACGAGCAGTACTTC.

This clonotype has more than one count but fewer than ten. The V and J genes are TRBV5-1 and TRBJ2-2; no definite D call. V was pared by 9 bases and J by 5 bases, with 20 bases between. CDR1 is SGHRS, CDR2 YFSETQ, per germline. This CDR3 region has 15 residues. Here the CDR3 reads CATSVGSWITGELFF. The CDR3 bases are TGCGCCACATCGGTGGGGTCCTGGATAACCGGGGAGCTGTTTTTT.

The V gene is TRBV20-1, the J gene TRBJ1-3, with 8 bases matching TRBD1. CDR3 size: 14 residues. Germline loops: CDR1 DFQATT, CDR2 SNEGSKA (reference sequence). Trimming took 6 bases from V and 4 from J; bases not matched to a gene: 8. The CDR3 nucleotides read TGCAGTGCGCCAACGGACAGGGTCGGAAACACCATATATTTT. Its translation: CSAPTDRVGNTIYF.

This clonotype has more than one count but fewer than ten. Written as DNA, the CDR3 is TGCAGTAACCTAGCGGGGGACCAAGAGACCCAGTACTTC. As protein: CSNLAGDQETQYF. The chain joins TRBV20-1 to TRBJ2-5, with 10 nucleotides matching TRBD2. The length of the CDR3 is 13 residues. The V gene's germline CDR1 is DFQATT and CDR2 SNEGSKA (reference sequence). The trim removed 8 bases at V and 0 bases at J, leaving 3 bases unmatched.

This clonotype was counted between two and nine times. The chain joins TRBV5-1 to TRBJ2-1; TRBD2 is a possible D gene (6 bases). Trimming cost V 4 bases and J 0 bases, with 14 bases left between them. CDR3 size: 16 residues. CDR1 SGHRS and CDR2 YFSETQ come from the germline V gene. The CDR3, as DNA: TGCGCCAGCAGCACTGTAGCGGCTCCCTCCTACAATGAGCAGTTCTTC. Amino acid sequence: CASSTVAAPSYNEQFF.

The chain combines TRBV20-1 with TRBJ1-5, with TRBD1 as a possible D gene (5 bases). The germline gives CDR1 DFQATT, CDR2 SNEGSKA (reference sequence). The CDR3 spans 18 residues. Trimming removed 3 bases at V and 6 bases at J, with 27 bases between. The CDR3 here is CSASVEVRRVGVTQPQHF. The CDR3 nucleotides are TGCAGTGCTAGTGTCGAGGTTCGGAGGGTGGGGGTGACTCAGCCCCAGCATTTT.

This sequence joins TRBV6-5 and TRBJ2-5, with TRBD2 as a possible D gene (6 bases). V was clipped by 5 bases and J by 7 bases, with 8 bases between them. Germline CDR1 is MNHEY and CDR2 is SVGAGI. This CDR3 is 11 amino acids long. The CDR3 protein is CASSDGRTQYF. CDR3 coding DNA: TGTGCCAGCAGTGACGGGAGGACCCAGTACTTC.

The rearrangement links TRBV5-1 to TRBJ2-1; D is perhaps TRBD2 (5 bases). The length of the CDR3 is 14 residues. The germline V gene has CDR1 SGHRS and CDR2 YFSETQ. Trimming pared 5 bases from V and 6 bases from J, leaving 15 bases between. The CDR3 sequence is CASRRERLGNEQFF. DNA of the CDR3: TGCGCCAGCAGGAGGGAGCGGCTGGGCAATGAGCAGTTCTTC. Using reference TRBV5-1 and TRBJ2-1 for the parts outside the CDR3, the full variable domain is KAGVTQTPRYLIKTRGQQVTLSCSPISGHRSVSWYQQTPGQGLQFLFEYFSETQRNKGNFPGRFSGRQFSNSRSEMNVSTLELGDSALYLCASRRERLGNEQFFGPGTRLTVL.